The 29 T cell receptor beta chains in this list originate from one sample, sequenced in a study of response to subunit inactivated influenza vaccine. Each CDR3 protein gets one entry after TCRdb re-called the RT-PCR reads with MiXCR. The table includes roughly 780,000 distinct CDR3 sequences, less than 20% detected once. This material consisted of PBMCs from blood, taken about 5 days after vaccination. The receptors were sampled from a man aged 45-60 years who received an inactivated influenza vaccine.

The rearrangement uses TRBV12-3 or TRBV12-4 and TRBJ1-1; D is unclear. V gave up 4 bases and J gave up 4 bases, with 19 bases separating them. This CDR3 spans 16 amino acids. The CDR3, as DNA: TGTGCCAGCAGTTCCTTAGGGCGGGGTTGGGGCACTGAAGCTTTCTTT. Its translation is CASSSLGRGWGTEAFF.

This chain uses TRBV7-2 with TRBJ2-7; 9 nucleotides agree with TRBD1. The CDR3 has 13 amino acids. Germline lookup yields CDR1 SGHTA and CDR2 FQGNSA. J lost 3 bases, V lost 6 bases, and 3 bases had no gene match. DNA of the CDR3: TGTGCCAGCAGAGGGACAGGGATCTACGAGCAGTACTTC. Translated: CASRGTGIYEQYF.

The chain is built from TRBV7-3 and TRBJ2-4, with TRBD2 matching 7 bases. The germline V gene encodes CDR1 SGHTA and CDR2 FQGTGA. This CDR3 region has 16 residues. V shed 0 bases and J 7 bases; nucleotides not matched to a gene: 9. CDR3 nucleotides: TGTGCCAGCAGCTTAACGGGGGGAGGGCCTTCGAACATTCAGTACTTC. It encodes CASSLTGGGPSNIQYF.

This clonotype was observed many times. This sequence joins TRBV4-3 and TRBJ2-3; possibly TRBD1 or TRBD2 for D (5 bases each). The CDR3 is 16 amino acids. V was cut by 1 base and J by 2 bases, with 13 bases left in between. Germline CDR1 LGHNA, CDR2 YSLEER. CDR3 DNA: TGCGCCAGCAGCCAAGTGATCTACGGGACCACAGATACGCAGTATTTT. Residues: CASSQVIYGTTDTQYF.

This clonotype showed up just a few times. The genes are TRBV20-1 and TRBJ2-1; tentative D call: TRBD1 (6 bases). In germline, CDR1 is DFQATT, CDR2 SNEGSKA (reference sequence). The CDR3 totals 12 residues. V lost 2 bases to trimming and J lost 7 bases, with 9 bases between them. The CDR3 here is CSARRTVNEQFF. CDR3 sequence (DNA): TGCAGTGCTAGAAGGACAGTGAATGAGCAGTTCTTC.

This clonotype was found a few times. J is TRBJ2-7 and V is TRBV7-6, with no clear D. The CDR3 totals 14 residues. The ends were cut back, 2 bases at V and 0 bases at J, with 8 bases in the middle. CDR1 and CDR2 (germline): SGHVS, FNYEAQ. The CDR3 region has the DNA TGTGCCAGCAGCTTATCTGCAGGCTCCTACGAGCAGTACTTC. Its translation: CASSLSAGSYEQYF. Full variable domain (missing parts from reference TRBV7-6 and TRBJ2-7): GAGVSQSPRYKVTKRGQDVALRCDPISGHVSLYWYRQALGQGPEFLTYFNYEAQQDKSGLPNDRFSAERPEGSISTLTIQRTEQRDSAMYRCASSLSAGSYEQYFGPGTRLTVT.

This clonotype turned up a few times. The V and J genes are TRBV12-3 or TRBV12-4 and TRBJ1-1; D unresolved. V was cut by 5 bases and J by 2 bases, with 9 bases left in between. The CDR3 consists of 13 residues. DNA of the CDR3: TGTGCCAGCAGTCGGGGAGAAAACACTGAAGCTTTCTTT. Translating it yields CASSRGENTEAFF.

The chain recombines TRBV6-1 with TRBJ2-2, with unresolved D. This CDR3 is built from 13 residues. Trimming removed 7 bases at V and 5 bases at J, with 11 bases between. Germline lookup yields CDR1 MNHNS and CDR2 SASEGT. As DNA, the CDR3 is TGTGCCAGCAATAAGGGCACAACCGGGGAGCTGTTTTTT. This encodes CASNKGTTGELFF.

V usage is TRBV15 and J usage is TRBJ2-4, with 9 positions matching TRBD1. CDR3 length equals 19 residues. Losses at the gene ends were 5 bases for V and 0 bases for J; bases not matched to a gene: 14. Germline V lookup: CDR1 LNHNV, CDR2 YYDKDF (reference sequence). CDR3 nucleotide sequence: TGTGCCACCAGCGCCGGGACAGGGTCCTGGGGGATAGCCAAAAACATTCAGTACTTC. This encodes CATSAGTGSWGIAKNIQYF.

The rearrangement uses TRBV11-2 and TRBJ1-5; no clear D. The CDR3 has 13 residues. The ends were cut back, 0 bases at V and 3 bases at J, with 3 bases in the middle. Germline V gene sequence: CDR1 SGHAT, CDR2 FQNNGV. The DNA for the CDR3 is TGTGCCAGCAGCTTAGATCACAATCAGCCCCAGCATTTT. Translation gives CASSLDHNQPQHF.

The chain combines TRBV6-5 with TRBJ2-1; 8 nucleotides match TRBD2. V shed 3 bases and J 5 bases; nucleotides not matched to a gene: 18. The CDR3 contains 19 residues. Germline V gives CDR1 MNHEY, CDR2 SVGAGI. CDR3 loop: CASSYRRVLAGRDHNEQFF. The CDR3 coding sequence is TGTGCCAGCAGTTATAGGCGTGTGCTAGCGGGCCGAGATCACAATGAGCAGTTCTTC.

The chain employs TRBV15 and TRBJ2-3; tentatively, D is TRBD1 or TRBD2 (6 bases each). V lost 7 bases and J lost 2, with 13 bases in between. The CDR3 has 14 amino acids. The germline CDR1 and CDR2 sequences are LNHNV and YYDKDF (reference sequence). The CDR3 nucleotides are TGTGCCACCACCCGGGGGCTCGTCACAGATACGCAGTATTTT. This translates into CATTRGLVTDTQYF.

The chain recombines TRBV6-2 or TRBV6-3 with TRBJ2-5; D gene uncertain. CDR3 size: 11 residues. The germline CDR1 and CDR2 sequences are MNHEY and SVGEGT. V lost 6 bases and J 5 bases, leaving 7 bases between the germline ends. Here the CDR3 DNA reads TGTGCCAGCAGGGGAAGCGAGACCCAGTACTTC. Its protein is CASRGSETQYF.

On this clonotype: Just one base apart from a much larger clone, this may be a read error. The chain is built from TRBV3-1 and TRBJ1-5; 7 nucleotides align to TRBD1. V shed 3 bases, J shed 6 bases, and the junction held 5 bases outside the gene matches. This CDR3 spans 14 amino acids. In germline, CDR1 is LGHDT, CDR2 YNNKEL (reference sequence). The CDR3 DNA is TGTGCCAGCAGCCAGACAGGGAATGGTCAGCCCCAGCATTTT. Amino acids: CASSQTGNGQPQHF.

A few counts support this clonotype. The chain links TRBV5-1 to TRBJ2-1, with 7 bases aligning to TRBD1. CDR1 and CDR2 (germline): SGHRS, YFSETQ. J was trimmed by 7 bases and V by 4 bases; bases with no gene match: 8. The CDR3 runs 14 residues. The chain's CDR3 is CASSTGQFENEQFF. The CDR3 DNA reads TGCGCCAGCAGCACGGGACAGTTTGAGAATGAGCAGTTCTTC.

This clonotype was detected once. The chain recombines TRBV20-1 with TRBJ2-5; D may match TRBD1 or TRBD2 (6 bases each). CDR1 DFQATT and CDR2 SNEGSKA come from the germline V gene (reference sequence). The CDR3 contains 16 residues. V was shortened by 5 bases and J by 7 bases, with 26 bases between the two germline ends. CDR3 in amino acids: CSALRGPGTQSGTQYF. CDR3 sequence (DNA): TGCAGTGCTCTTCGGGGGCCCGGGACTCAAAGTGGGACCCAGTACTTC.

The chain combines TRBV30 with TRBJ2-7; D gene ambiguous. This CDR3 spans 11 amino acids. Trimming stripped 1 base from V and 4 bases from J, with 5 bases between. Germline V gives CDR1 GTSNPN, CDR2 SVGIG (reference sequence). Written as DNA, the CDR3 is TGTGCCTGGAGTGGCGTTTACGAGCAGTACTTC. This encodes CAWSGVYEQYF.

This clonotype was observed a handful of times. In nucleotides, the CDR3 is TGCAGTGCCCTGCACGGTGTTGAGACCCAGTACTTC. Residues: CSALHGVETQYF. This sequence joins TRBV20-1 and TRBJ2-5; D call uncertain. The germline CDR1 and CDR2 sequences are DFQATT and SNEGSKA (reference sequence). The CDR3 length is 12 residues. Trimming left V 6 bases short and J 5 bases short, with 13 bases between.

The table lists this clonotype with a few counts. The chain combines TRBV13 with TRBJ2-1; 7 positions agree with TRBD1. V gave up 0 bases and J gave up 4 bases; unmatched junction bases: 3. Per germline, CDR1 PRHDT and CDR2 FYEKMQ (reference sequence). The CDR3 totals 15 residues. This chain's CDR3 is CASSLGGTEYNEQFF. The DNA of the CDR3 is TGTGCCAGCAGCTTAGGAGGGACAGAGTACAATGAGCAGTTCTTC. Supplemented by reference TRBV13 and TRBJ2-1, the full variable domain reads AAGVIQSPRHLIKEKRETATLKCYPIPRHDTVYWYQQGPGQDPQFLISFYEKMQSDKGSIPDRFSAQQFSDYHSELNMSSLELGDSALYFCASSLGGTEYNEQFFGPGTRLTVL.

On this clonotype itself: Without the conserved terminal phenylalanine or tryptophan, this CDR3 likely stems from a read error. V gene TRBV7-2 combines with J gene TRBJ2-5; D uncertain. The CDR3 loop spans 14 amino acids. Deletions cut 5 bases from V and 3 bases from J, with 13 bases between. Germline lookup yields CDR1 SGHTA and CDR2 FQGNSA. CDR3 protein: CASSLGPTKETQYL. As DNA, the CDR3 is TGTGCCAGCAGCCTAGGGCCGACCAAAGAGACCCAGTACTTA.

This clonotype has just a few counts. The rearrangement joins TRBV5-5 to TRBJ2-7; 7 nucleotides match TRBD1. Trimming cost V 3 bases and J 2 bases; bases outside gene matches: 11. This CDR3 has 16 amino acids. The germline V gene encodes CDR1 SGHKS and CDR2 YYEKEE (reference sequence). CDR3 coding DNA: TGTGCCAGCAGCTACGCTCCGGGACAGAATGCCTACGAGCAGTACTTC. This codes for CASSYAPGQNAYEQYF.

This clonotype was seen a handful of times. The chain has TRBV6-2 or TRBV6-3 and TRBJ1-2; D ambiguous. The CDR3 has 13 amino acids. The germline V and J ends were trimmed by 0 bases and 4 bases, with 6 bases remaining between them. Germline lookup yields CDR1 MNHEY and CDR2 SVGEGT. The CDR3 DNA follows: TGTGCCAGCAGTTACTCGCGGAGCTATGGCTACACCTTC. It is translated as CASSYSRSYGYTF.

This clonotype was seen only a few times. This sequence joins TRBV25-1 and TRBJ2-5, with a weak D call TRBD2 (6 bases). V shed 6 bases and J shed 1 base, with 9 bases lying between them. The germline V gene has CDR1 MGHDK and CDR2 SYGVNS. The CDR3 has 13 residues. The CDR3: CASRSGSQETQYF. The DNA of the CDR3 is TGTGCCAGCAGGAGCGGGTCCCAAGAGACCCAGTACTTC.

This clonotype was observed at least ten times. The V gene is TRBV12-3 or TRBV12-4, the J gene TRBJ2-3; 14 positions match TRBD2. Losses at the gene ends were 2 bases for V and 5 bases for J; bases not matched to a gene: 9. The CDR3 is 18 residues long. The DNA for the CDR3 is TGTGCCAGCAGTTTACGGACTAGCGGGGGGACGCCACAAGATACGCAGTATTTT. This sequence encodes CASSLRTSGGTPQDTQYF.

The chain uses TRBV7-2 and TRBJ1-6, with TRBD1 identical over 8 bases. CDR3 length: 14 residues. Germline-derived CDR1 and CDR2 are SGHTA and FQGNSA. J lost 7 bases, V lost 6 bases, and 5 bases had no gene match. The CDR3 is CASSRGQVNSPLHF. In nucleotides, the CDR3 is TGTGCCAGCAGTAGGGGACAGGTCAATTCACCCCTCCACTTT.

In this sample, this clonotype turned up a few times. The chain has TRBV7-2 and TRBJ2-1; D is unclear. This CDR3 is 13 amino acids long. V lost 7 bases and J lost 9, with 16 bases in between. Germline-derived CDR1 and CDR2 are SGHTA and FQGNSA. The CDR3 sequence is CASTKSRAVEQFF. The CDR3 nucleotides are TGTGCCAGCACAAAGAGTCGGGCCGTTGAGCAGTTCTTC.

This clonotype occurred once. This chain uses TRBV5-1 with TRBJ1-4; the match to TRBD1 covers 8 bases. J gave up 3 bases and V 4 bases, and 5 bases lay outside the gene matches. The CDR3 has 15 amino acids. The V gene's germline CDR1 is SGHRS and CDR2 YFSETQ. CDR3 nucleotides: TGCGCCAGCAGCGGTCGGACAGGGCCTAATGAAAAACTGTTTTTT. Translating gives CASSGRTGPNEKLFF.

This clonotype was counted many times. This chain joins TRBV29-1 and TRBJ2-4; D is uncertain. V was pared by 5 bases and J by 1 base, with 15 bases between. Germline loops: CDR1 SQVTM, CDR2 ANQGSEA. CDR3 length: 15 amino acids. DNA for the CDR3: TGCAGCGTTACGATGAAACTGATGGCCAAAAACATTCAGTACTTC. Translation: CSVTMKLMAKNIQYF.

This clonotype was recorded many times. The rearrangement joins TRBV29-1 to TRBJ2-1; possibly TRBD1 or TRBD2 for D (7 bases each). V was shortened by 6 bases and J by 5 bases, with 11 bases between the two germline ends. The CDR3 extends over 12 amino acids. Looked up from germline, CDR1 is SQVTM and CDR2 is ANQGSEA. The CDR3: CSVRGGHNEQFF. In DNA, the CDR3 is TGCAGCGTCAGGGGGGGACACAATGAGCAGTTCTTC.